This TCR beta chain is from a study of shared clonotypes between healthy human individuals. This clone was picked up many times. This may stem from a read error, because a much larger clone lies one nucleotide away. The data were produced by immunoSEQ multiplex PCR, yet TCRdb's version contains in-frame clones alone and is incomplete. The table has approximately 98,000 clones, more than 65% seen once. Recent vaccinations or acute infections were absent in the healthy HIV-negative adult donors. Germline V gene data show CDR1 as SGHKS and CDR2 as YYEKEE (reference sequence). The CDR3 length is 16 residues.

The V call is TRBV5-5, the J call TRBJ2-7, with 10 bases aligning to TRBD2. Sequenced: memory CD8+ T cells sorted from blood. As for subset: CD45RO+ cells pooled with CCR7-negative TemRA cells. The TCR was taken from a woman younger than 45 in good health. CDR3 residues: CASSQGLAVSSYEQYF. In nucleotides, the CDR3 is TGCGCCAGCAGCCAAGGACTAGCGGTTTCATCCTACGAGCAGTACTTC. The full variable domain, with the rest looked up from reference TRBV5-5 and TRBJ2-7, is DAGVTQSPTHLIKTRGQQVTLRCSPISGHKSVSWYQQVLGQGPQFIFQYYEKEERGRGNFPDRFSARQFPNYSSELNVNALLLGDSALYLCASSQGLAVSSYEQYFGPGTRLTVT.